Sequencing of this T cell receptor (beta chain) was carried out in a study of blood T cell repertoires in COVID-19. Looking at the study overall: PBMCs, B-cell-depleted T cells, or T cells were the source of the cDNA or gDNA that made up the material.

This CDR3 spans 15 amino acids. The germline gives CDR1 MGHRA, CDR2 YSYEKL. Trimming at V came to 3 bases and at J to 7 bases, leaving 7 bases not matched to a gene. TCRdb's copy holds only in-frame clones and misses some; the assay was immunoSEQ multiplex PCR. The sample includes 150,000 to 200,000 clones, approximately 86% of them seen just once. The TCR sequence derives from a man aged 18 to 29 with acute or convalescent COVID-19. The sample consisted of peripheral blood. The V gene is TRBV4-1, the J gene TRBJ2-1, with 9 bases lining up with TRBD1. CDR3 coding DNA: TGCGCCAGCAGCCAGGGACAGGGAGATGGGAATGAGCAGTTCTTC. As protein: CASSQGQGDGNEQFF.